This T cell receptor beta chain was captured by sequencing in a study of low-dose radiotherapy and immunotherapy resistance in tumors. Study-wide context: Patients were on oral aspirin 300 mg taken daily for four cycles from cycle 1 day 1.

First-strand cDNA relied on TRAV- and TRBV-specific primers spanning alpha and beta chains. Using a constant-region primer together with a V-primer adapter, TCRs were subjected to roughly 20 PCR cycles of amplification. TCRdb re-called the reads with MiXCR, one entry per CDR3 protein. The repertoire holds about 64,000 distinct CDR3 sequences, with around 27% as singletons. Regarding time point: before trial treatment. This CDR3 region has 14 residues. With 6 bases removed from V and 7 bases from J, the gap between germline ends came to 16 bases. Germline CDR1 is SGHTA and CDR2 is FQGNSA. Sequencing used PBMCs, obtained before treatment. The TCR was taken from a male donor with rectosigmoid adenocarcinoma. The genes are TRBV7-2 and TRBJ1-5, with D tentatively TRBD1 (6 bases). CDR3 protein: CASSPYRDGQPQHF. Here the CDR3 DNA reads TGTGCCAGCAGTCCCTACAGGGATGGGCAGCCCCAGCATTTT.